This T cell receptor beta chain was profiled in a study of PD-1 blockade in mismatch repair-deficient tumors. Study information: Patients had around twelve mismatch repair-deficient cancer types, all previously treated and progressing.

V was shortened by 7 bases and J by 2 bases, with 11 bases between the two germline ends. The CDR3 has 13 residues. The germline gives CDR1 SNHLY, CDR2 FYNNEI. Clones were read by immunoSEQ multiplex PCR, and TCRdb kept only the in-frame ones, dropping some. This table holds approximately 100,000 clones, approximately 83% found once. The sample here was peripheral blood, taken about 36 weeks after starting pembrolizumab. The rearrangement links TRBV2 to TRBJ1-1; D not certain. This TCR was recovered from an adult with mismatch repair-deficient cancer. The CDR3 loop reads CASIRLFNTEAFF. The CDR3 nucleotides are TGTGCCAGCATCCGACTTTTTAACACTGAAGCTTTCTTT.